These 32 T cell receptor beta chains share one sample of origin, sequenced in a study of response to subunit inactivated influenza vaccine. MiXCR, applied by TCRdb to the RT-PCR reads, yields one record per CDR3 protein. The sample shows about 800,000 distinct CDR3 sequences, around 21% of them seen only once. The source was PBMCs from blood, collected 5 days after vaccination. The receptors here all came from a man aged 50 to 59 who received an inactivated influenza vaccine.

The V gene is TRBV5-1, the J gene TRBJ1-2, with D possibly TRBD1 on 5 matching bases. The length of the CDR3 is 16 residues. V gave up 0 bases and J gave up 0 bases, with 12 bases separating them. The germline CDR1 and CDR2 sequences are SGHRS and YFSETQ. CDR3 amino acids: CASSLGQPLPNYGYTF. CDR3 DNA sequence: TGCGCCAGCAGCTTGGGACAGCCTCTTCCTAACTATGGCTACACCTTC.

J is TRBJ2-1 and V is TRBV5-1; 8 bases agree with TRBD2. Trimming at V came to 6 bases and at J to 0 bases, leaving 11 bases not matched to a gene. CDR1 SGHRS and CDR2 YFSETQ come from the germline V gene. CDR3 length: 17 amino acids. CDR3 DNA sequence: TGCGCCAGCACTTCGGGTAGCGGGGATCTCTCCTACAATGAGCAGTTCTTC. This translates into CASTSGSGDLSYNEQFF.

This clonotype was seen only a few times. The CDR3: CAISETSDSSYEQYF. The CDR3 DNA sequence: TGTGCCATCAGTGAGACTAGCGATTCGTCCTACGAGCAGTACTTC. V usage is TRBV10-3 and J usage is TRBJ2-7; 7 bases are shared with TRBD2. The V gene's germline CDR1 is ENHRY and CDR2 SYGVKD. The junction had 5 bases not matched to a gene; V was cut back by 2 bases and J by 1 base. This CDR3 is built from 15 residues.

This rearrangement joins TRBV30 to TRBJ1-5; D is undetermined. The CDR3 spans 15 residues. In germline, CDR1 is GTSNPN, CDR2 SVGIG (reference sequence). V was cut by 2 bases and J by 11 bases, with 22 bases left in between. CDR3 sequence: CAWSHNTGPRVAQHF. The CDR3 coding sequence is TGTGCCTGGAGTCATAACACCGGGCCTCGGGTTGCCCAGCATTTT.

This chain connects TRBV20-1 to TRBJ2-6; possible D gene TRBD1, 5 bases. Germline V gene sequence: CDR1 DFQATT, CDR2 SNEGSKA (reference sequence). CDR3 length: 15 amino acids. With 2 bases removed from V and 0 bases from J, the gap between germline ends came to 8 bases. CDR3 nucleotides: TGCAGTGCTAGACAGACAGCCTCTGGGGCCAACGTCCTGACTTTC. This gives the protein CSARQTASGANVLTF.

The chain combines TRBV5-1 with TRBJ2-5, with 10 bases identical to TRBD1. CDR1 is SGHRS, CDR2 YFSETQ, per germline. The CDR3 sequence is 15 residues long. V gave up 0 bases and J gave up 5 bases; unmatched junction bases: 4. CDR3 region: CASSLGQGAWETQYF. Written as DNA, the CDR3 is TGCGCCAGCAGCTTGGGACAGGGGGCTTGGGAGACCCAGTACTTC.

This clonotype was counted only a few times. The chain employs TRBV7-9 and TRBJ2-7; 8 positions agree with TRBD1. CDR1 is SEHNR and CDR2 is FQNEAQ in the germline V gene (reference sequence). This CDR3 is built from 15 residues. The V and J ends lost 5 bases and 1 base, in that order; junction bases with no gene match: 7. The CDR3 is CASSPGQGTSYEQYF. The CDR3 nucleotides are TGTGCCAGCAGCCCCGGACAGGGAACGTCCTACGAGCAGTACTTC.

This chain connects TRBV28 to TRBJ2-3; a possible D gene is TRBD2 (6 bases). The CDR3 spans 14 residues. Trimming took 3 bases from V and 7 from J, leaving 14 bases between them. Germline loops: CDR1 MDHEN, CDR2 SYDVKM. The CDR3 loop is CASSFVGSINTQYF. For the CDR3, the DNA is TGTGCCAGCAGTTTCGTCGGGAGTATAAATACGCAGTATTTT.

V gene TRBV24-1 combines with J gene TRBJ2-1, with no clear D. Per the germline V gene, CDR1 is KGHDR and CDR2 is SFDVKD. V was shortened by 4 bases and J by 8 bases, with 5 bases between the two germline ends. This CDR3 has 11 amino acids. The CDR3 nucleotides are TGTGCCACCAGTGACCGGCATGAGCAGTTCTTC. Residues: CATSDRHEQFF.

This sequence joins TRBV20-1 and TRBJ1-2; D is unclear. V shed 4 bases and J shed 0 bases, with 6 bases lying between them. Germline-derived CDR1 and CDR2 are DFQATT and SNEGSKA (reference sequence). The CDR3 loop spans 12 amino acids. In nucleotides, the CDR3 is TGCAGTGCTACTGAATCTAACTATGGCTACACCTTC. It is translated as CSATESNYGYTF.

V is TRBV5-6 and J is TRBJ2-7; no definite D call. Germline CDR1 reads SGHDT; CDR2 reads YYEEEE. The ends were cut back, 0 bases at V and 2 bases at J, with 9 bases in the middle. The length of the CDR3 is 14 residues. As DNA, the CDR3 is TGTGCCAGCAGCTTGGAGTTGAGGACCTACGAGCAGTACTTC. Its translation is CASSLELRTYEQYF. The full variable domain, with the rest looked up from reference TRBV5-6 and TRBJ2-7, is DAGVTQSPTHLIKTRGQQVTLRCSPKSGHDTVSWYQQALGQGPQFIFQYYEEEERQRGNFPDRFSGHQFPNYSSELNVNALLLGDSALYLCASSLELRTYEQYFGPGTRLTVT.

V gene TRBV5-6 combines with J gene TRBJ2-5; D might be TRBD2 (7 bases). Trimming removed 2 bases from V and 6 bases from J, with 17 bases in between. The CDR3 length is 15 residues. Germline V gene sequence: CDR1 SGHDT, CDR2 YYEEEE. In nucleotides, the CDR3 is TGTGCCAGCAGCTTTGGTGGGGGGGCTCTGAAGACCCAGTACTTC. It translates to CASSFGGGALKTQYF.

This chain uses TRBV6-1 with TRBJ2-7; 8 bases line up with TRBD1. CDR3 size: 15 residues. Germline V gene sequence: CDR1 MNHNS, CDR2 SASEGT. Unmatched junction bases numbered 7, after V lost 6 bases and J lost 0 bases. The DNA for the CDR3 is TGTGCCAGCAGGGAACTGGGACAGGTCTCCTACGAGCAGTACTTC. Amino acids: CASRELGQVSYEQYF.

The gene calls are TRBV7-9 and TRBJ2-3; maybe TRBD2 (6 bases). Trimming removed 3 bases at V and 7 bases at J, with 20 bases between. Per the germline V gene, CDR1 is SEHNR and CDR2 is FQNEAQ (reference sequence). CDR3 length: 16 residues. Here the CDR3 DNA reads TGTGCCAGCAGCTTTTGGGGGGACGCCCCCTCACATACGCAGTATTTT. It is translated as CASSFWGDAPSHTQYF.

The V gene is TRBV6-1, the J gene TRBJ2-5; D is unclear. The CDR3 totals 15 residues. Trimming removed 4 bases from V and 4 bases from J, with 16 bases in between. Germline V gives CDR1 MNHNS, CDR2 SASEGT. Written as DNA, the CDR3 is TGTGCCAGCAGTGGGCGTAAAGGTTTGGGAGAGACCCAGTACTTC. Translation: CASSGRKGLGETQYF.

The V and J genes are TRBV2 and TRBJ2-7; 9 bases are a match to TRBD1. The trim removed 4 bases at V and 5 bases at J, leaving 9 bases unmatched. The germline gives CDR1 SNHLY, CDR2 FYNNEI. The CDR3 sequence is 15 residues long. CDR3 amino acids: CASSGGTGNTDEQYF. The CDR3 nucleotides read TGTGCCAGCAGTGGAGGGACAGGGAACACGGACGAGCAGTACTTC.

The chain links TRBV4-1 to TRBJ2-1; D might be TRBD1 or TRBD2, each matching 6 bases. Germline V gene sequence: CDR1 MGHRA, CDR2 YSYEKL. The V end lost 4 bases, the J end lost 1 base, and 14 bases lay between the germline ends. The CDR3 length is 16 residues. CDR3 region: CASSPTGTASYNEQFF. For the CDR3, the DNA is TGCGCCAGCAGCCCCACAGGGACTGCTTCCTACAATGAGCAGTTCTTC.

In its sample, this clonotype was seen a few times. The chain joins TRBV20-1 to TRBJ1-2; D gene uncertain. The germline V and J ends were trimmed by 6 bases and 2 bases, with 13 bases remaining between them. CDR3 length: 13 amino acids. Per germline, CDR1 DFQATT and CDR2 SNEGSKA (reference sequence). In DNA, the CDR3 is TGCAGTGCGTCGGAACCGACGAACTATGGCTACACCTTC. Translating it yields CSASEPTNYGYTF.

V and J are TRBV7-3 and TRBJ2-3; 7 bases map to TRBD1. The CDR3 loop spans 18 amino acids. Germline CDR1 SGHTA, CDR2 FQGTGA. With 6 bases clipped from V and 1 base from J, the junction kept 16 bases outside the gene matches. The CDR3 loop is CASSNTGTAKSGTDTQYF. The CDR3, as DNA: TGTGCCAGCAGTAACACCGGGACAGCCAAATCTGGCACAGATACGCAGTATTTT.

This clonotype occurred a few times. This chain uses TRBV4-1 with TRBJ2-7; TRBD1 matches 11 bases. The V gene end was trimmed by 5 bases and the J gene end by 2 bases; junction bases not matched to a gene: 11. The CDR3 loop spans 17 amino acids. The germline V gene encodes CDR1 MGHRA and CDR2 YSYEKL. DNA of the CDR3: TGCGCCAGCAGCTACATCGGCGGGACAGGGGGTCCCTACGAGCAGTACTTC. As protein: CASSYIGGTGGPYEQYF.

This clonotype was picked up a small number of times. CDR3 nucleotides: TGTGCCAGCAGTTACCCCGTTTCGGTGGATTTCCAAGAGACCCAGTACTTC. Amino acid sequence: CASSYPVSVDFQETQYF. This chain joins TRBV6-5 and TRBJ2-5; no clear D gene. CDR3 length: 17 residues. Germline values: CDR1 MNHEY, CDR2 SVGAGI. V was shortened by 2 bases and J by 1 base, with 17 bases between the two germline ends.

This clonotype was recorded a few times. J is TRBJ2-2 and V is TRBV7-6; 8 bases match TRBD2. V trimming: 1 base; J trimming: 4 bases; junction bases outside the gene matches: 11. Germline CDR1 reads SGHVS; CDR2 reads FNYEAQ. CDR3 length: 18 residues. CDR3: CASSLGPGLGTGTGELFF. The DNA for the CDR3 is TGTGCCAGCAGCTTAGGTCCGGGACTAGGAACGGGCACCGGGGAGCTGTTTTTT.

This clonotype showed up many times. The junction does not match germline at one end; this may be a read error. The chain joins TRBV7-7 to TRBJ2-5; D perhaps matches TRBD2 (6 bases). The CDR3 sequence is 13 residues long. The germline V gene encodes CDR1 SSHAT and CDR2 FNYEAQ (reference sequence). CDR3 region: CASSLGTEGTQYF. The CDR3 coding sequence is TGTGCTAGCAGCTTAGGGACTGAAGGAACCCAGTACTTC.

V gene TRBV6-2 or TRBV6-3 combines with J gene TRBJ2-1; no clear D gene. The V end was cut by 6 bases, the J end by 9 bases, with 12 bases between. The CDR3 runs 12 residues. CDR1 MNHEY and CDR2 SVGEGT come from the germline V gene. CDR3 in amino acids: CASRVSKTEQFF. The CDR3, as DNA: TGTGCCAGCAGAGTCAGTAAGACTGAGCAGTTCTTC.

This clonotype was detected ten times or more. This chain's CDR3 is CASSQDTRNTGELFF. The CDR3 bases are TGCGCCAGCAGCCAGGACACTAGGAACACCGGGGAGCTGTTTTTT. The V gene is TRBV4-3, the J gene TRBJ2-2; D may match TRBD1 or TRBD2 (5 bases each). The CDR3 loop spans 15 amino acids. Germline assignment: CDR1 LGHNA and CDR2 YSLEER. The V end was cut by 3 bases, the J end by 1 base, with 9 bases between.

The chain uses TRBV3-1 and TRBJ2-7, with TRBD2 matching 14 bases. The CDR3 runs 15 residues. V lost 11 bases and J lost 3; bases outside the gene matches: 9. Germline-derived CDR1 and CDR2 are LGHDT and YNNKEL (reference sequence). This CDR3 is CASCQGLAGDYEQYF. The CDR3 nucleotides read TGTGCCTCCTGCCAGGGACTAGCGGGAGACTACGAGCAGTACTTC.

The V call is TRBV6-6, the J call TRBJ1-1; TRBD1 aligns across 7 bases. The CDR3 extends over 13 amino acids. The J segment lost 4 bases and the V segment lost 6 bases, leaving 5 bases of the junction unmatched. Germline V gene sequence: CDR1 MNHNY, CDR2 SVGAGI (reference sequence). The CDR3 here is CASRRQGFTEAFF. The CDR3 DNA reads as TGTGCCAGCAGGAGACAGGGTTTCACTGAAGCTTTCTTT.

This clonotype was recorded at least ten times. The chain has TRBV10-3 and TRBJ2-3; no firm D call. V lost 4 bases and J 0 bases, leaving 5 bases between the germline ends. The CDR3 extends over 13 amino acids. Germline V gives CDR1 ENHRY, CDR2 SYGVKD. The DNA of the CDR3 is TGTGCCATCAGTGCCTACAGCACAGATACGCAGTATTTT. This gives the protein CAISAYSTDTQYF.

The chain recombines TRBV6-5 with TRBJ1-1, with 10 nucleotides matching TRBD1. The germline CDR1 and CDR2 sequences are MNHEY and SVGAGI. The CDR3 covers 16 residues. The junction had 5 bases not matched to a gene; V was cut back by 4 bases and J by 0 bases. In DNA, the CDR3 is TGTGCCAGCAGTTTATGGGACAGGGGACTGAACACTGAAGCTTTCTTT. Translating it yields CASSLWDRGLNTEAFF.

This chain links TRBV10-3 with TRBJ1-4, with TRBD1 matching 8 bases. The CDR3 covers 15 residues. Germline trimming cut 2 bases from V and 8 bases from J; bases unmatched to any gene: 7. Germline lookup yields CDR1 ENHRY and CDR2 SYGVKD. This CDR3 is CAISEATGAREKLFF. For the CDR3, the DNA is TGTGCCATCAGTGAGGCGACAGGGGCACGGGAAAAACTGTTTTTT.

The chain has TRBV3-1 and TRBJ2-7; 10 bases are a match to TRBD2. There are 16 residues in the CDR3. Per germline, CDR1 LGHDT and CDR2 YNNKEL (reference sequence). V was pared by 3 bases and J by 6 bases, with 11 bases of the junction left unmatched. The DNA of the CDR3 is TGTGCCAGCAGCCACGATCAGCTAGCGGGAGTACCCGAGCAGTACTTC. Translating it yields CASSHDQLAGVPEQYF.

This clonotype was seen repeatedly, ten times or more. CDR3 region: CSAWGGGVFQETQYF. The CDR3 DNA follows: TGCAGCGCCTGGGGAGGGGGGGTGTTCCAAGAGACCCAGTACTTC. V is TRBV29-1 and J is TRBJ2-5; possibly TRBD2 for D (7 bases). The CDR3 extends over 15 amino acids. V shed 7 bases and J shed 1 base, with 19 bases lying between them. Germline CDR1 SQVTM, CDR2 ANQGSEA.